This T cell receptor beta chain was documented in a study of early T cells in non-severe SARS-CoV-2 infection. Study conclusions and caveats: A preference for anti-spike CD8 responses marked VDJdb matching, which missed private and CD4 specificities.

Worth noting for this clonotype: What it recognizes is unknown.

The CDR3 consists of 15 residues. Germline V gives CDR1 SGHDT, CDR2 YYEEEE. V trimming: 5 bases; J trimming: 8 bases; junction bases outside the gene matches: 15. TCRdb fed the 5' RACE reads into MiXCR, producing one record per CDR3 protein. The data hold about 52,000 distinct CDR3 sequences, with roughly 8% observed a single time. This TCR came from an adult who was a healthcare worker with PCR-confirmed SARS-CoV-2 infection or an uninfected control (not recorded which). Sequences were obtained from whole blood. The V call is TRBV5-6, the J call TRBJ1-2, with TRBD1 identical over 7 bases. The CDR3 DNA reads TGTGCCAGCAGTTCCCAGACAGGGCTCCTGTGGGGCTACACCTTC. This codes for CASSSQTGLLWGYTF.